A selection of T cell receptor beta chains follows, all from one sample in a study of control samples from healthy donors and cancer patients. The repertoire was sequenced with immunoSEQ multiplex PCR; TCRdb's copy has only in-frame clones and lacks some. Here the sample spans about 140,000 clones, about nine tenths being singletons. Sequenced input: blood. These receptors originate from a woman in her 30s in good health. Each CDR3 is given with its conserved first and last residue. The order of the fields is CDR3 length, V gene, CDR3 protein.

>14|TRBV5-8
CASSLGRLNTEAFF
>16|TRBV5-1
CASSLGDRATNEKLFF
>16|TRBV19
CASSPPGGQGKAEAFF
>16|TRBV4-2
CASSQAVSGEKQPQHF
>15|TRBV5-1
CASSLRGAGTDTQYF
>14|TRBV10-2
CASRETGSNQPQHF
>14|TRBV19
CASTPSWAAEGAFF
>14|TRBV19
CATRSRGENTEAFF
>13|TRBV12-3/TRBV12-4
CASSLTERRALHF
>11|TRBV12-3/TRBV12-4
CASSPHNEQFF
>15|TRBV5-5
CASSLREGLNQPQHF
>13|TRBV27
CASKPWQGYGYTF
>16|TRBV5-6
CASSFSWVDSGNTIYF
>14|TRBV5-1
CASGPRGGRETQYF
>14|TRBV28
CASSLAGAYDEQFF
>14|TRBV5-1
CASSLGDSTDTQYF
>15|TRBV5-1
CASSLGGPPPWTQYF
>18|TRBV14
CASSPLGLAGGSYNEQFF
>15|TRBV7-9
CASSLEAGFSSLAFF
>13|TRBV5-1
CASSPGQIYEQYF
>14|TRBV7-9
CASSFISGANVLTF
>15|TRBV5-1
CASSSPGRAGHEQFF
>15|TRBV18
CASSPLSIVGYEQYF
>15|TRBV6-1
CASSEGTGITEKLFF
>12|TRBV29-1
CSVAHWGTEAFF
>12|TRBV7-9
CASSLGRNEQFF
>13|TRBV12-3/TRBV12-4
CASRKGGVNEQYF
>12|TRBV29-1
CSAQDSGETQYF
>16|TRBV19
CASSSRGSGSYNEQFF
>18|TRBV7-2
CASSLTSSPYIRTDTQYF
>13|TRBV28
CASMDSQNTEAFF
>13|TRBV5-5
CASSLDGNSPLHF
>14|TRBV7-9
CASSSTASNEKLFF
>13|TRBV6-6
CASSSSWGDEQYF
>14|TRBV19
CASSMGTVNEKLFF
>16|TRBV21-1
CASSRPGTGVEDTQYF
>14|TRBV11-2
CASSARKIPYEQYF
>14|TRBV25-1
CASSMGQGLGELFF
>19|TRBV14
CASSQVGGSGRRVDTEAFF
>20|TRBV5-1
CASSSNRSPGRPLSTDTQYF
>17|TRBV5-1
CASSPGQGFSSSYEQYF
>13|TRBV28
CATEQGDYYGYTF
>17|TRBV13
CASSHNSLEGSGNTIYF
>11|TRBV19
CATERGEKLFF
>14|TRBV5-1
CASSSSGEGDEQYF
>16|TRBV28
CASSLAGPTLSYEQYF
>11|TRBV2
CASASGETQYF
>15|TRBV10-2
CASRLSGGGHYGYTF
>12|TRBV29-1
CSVVGMNTEAFF
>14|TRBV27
CASSRQRLDETQYF
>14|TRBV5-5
CASSLAGEPYEQYF
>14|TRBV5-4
CASGLGFSRNEQFF
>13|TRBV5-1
CASSINPGNTIYF
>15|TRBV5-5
CASSPNRGGNEKLFF
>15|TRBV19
CASSIGASGRETQYF
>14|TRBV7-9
CATPQGTFGAPIYF
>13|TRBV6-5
CASSRAGDTEAFF